Each of the 27 T cell receptor beta chains below was sequenced from the same sample in a study of cytomegalovirus exposure and HLA in healthy donors. 13 Jbeta primers and 60 Vbeta primers were used for the PCR. Assay used: immunoSEQ multiplex PCR; TCRdb lists only in-frame clones, some missing. The sample lists roughly 98,000 clones; 75% to 85% were seen once. Material: PBMCs. All receptors derive from a man in his late teens or twenties in good health and CMV-seropositive.

This clone has only one observation. CDR3 sequence (DNA): TGTGCCAGCAGCTCCAGGACAGGGACCGGGGAGCTGTTTTTT. Protein product: CASSSRTGTGELFF. The chain recombines TRBV7-2 with TRBJ2-2, with 8 bases lining up with TRBD1. This CDR3 contains 14 residues. Germline V gene lookup returns CDR1 SGHTA and CDR2 FQGNSA. The V gene end was trimmed by 4 bases and the J gene end by 5 bases; junction bases not matched to a gene: 3.

The rearrangement uses TRBV18 and TRBJ2-7; 9 bases map to TRBD1. V trimming: 5 bases; J trimming: 3 bases; junction bases outside the gene matches: 8. The CDR3 length is 15 residues. Germline V gene sequence: CDR1 KGHSH, CDR2 LQKENI. This CDR3 is CASSSRDRVNYEQYF. For the CDR3, the DNA is TGTGCCAGCTCATCGCGGGACAGGGTCAACTACGAGCAGTACTTC.

The CDR3 here is CATRGANLLPSTDTQYF. CDR3 nucleotide sequence: TGTGCCACACGCGGCGCCAACCTACTACCTAGCACAGATACGCAGTATTTT. V usage is TRBV10-3 and J usage is TRBJ2-3; D uncertain. The CDR3 runs 17 residues. Germline-derived CDR1 and CDR2 are ENHRY and SYGVKD. V was shortened by 10 bases and J by 0 bases, with 23 bases between the two germline ends.

The chain has TRBV2 and TRBJ1-6, with D perhaps TRBD1 (6 bases). V shed 6 bases and J shed 9 bases, with 21 bases lying between them. Per the germline V gene, CDR1 is SNHLY and CDR2 is FYNNEI. This CDR3 is built from 16 residues. As DNA, the CDR3 is TGTGCCAGCAGCGGCCGGGAGGGGGGCGTCGGTTCACCCCTCCACTTT. Translation: CASSGREGGVGSPLHF. The complete variable domain, with remaining parts taken from reference TRBV2 and TRBJ1-6, reads EPEVTQTPSHQVTQMGQEVILRCVPISNHLYFYWYRQILGQKVEFLVSFYNNEISEKSEIFDDQFSVERPDGSNFTLKIRSTKLEDSAMYFCASSGREGGVGSPLHFGNGTRLTVT.

This clone is a singleton in its sample. The chain's CDR3 is CAWSVWTGGAGAFF. DNA for the CDR3: TGTGCCTGGAGTGTCTGGACAGGGGGCGCCGGGGCTTTCTTT. The rearrangement joins TRBV30 to TRBJ1-1, with TRBD1 matching over 11 bases. The CDR3 has 14 amino acids. Germline V CDR1 and CDR2: GTSNPN, SVGIG (reference sequence). With V trimmed by 0 bases and J by 11 bases, 8 bases remained unmatched.

The rearrangement uses TRBV27 and TRBJ2-5; a weak D match, TRBD2 (5 bases). The germline gives CDR1 MNHEY, CDR2 SMNVEV (reference sequence). V was trimmed by 4 bases and J by 14 bases, leaving 26 bases between them. CDR3 length: 15 amino acids. The CDR3 sequence: CASSSGSRLERDPYF. DNA of the CDR3: TGTGCCAGCAGTTCTGGGAGCAGGTTAGAACGTGACCCTTACTTC.

The chain is built from TRBV4-2 and TRBJ2-7, with 9 bases identical to TRBD1. J lost 0 bases, V lost 0 bases, and 3 bases had no gene match. The germline V gene encodes CDR1 LGHNA and CDR2 YNFKEQ. The CDR3 is 16 amino acids. The CDR3 bases are TGTGCCAGCAGCCAAGATGCGACAGGGGGCTCCTACGAGCAGTACTTC. It encodes CASSQDATGGSYEQYF.

This chain joins TRBV6-1 and TRBJ2-7, with D tentatively TRBD1 (8 bases). The germline gives CDR1 MNHNS, CDR2 SASEGT. The CDR3 has 15 residues. Trimming stripped 7 bases from V and 1 base from J, with 17 bases between. The CDR3 is CASTSGTGASYEQYF. In nucleotides, the CDR3 is TGTGCCAGCACCAGCGGGACAGGAGCTTCCTACGAGCAGTACTTC.

This clone was recorded once. The CDR3 DNA follows: TGTGCCTGGAGCGAGGGATTGAACACTGAAGCTTTCTTT. Translating gives CAWSEGLNTEAFF. The chain couples TRBV30 to TRBJ1-1; D not certain. V dropped 3 bases and J dropped 0 bases, with 8 bases sitting between them. The CDR3 spans 13 residues. CDR1 GTSNPN and CDR2 SVGIG come from the germline V gene (reference sequence).

Regarding this clone: The junction differs from germline at one of its ends, possibly a read error. The sample carries other DNA sequences with the same CDR3. The V gene is TRBV2, the J gene TRBJ2-2; D might be TRBD1 (5 bases). The germline V gene encodes CDR1 SNHLY and CDR2 FYNNEI. The CDR3 has 14 residues. CDR3: CASSIRQSGGELFF. CDR3 DNA sequence: TGTGCTAGCAGTATAAGACAGTCGGGCGGGGAGCTGTTTTTT.

This chain joins TRBV2 and TRBJ2-3, with D possibly being TRBD1 (5 bases). V was clipped by 7 bases and J by 2 bases, with 7 bases between them. CDR3 length: 12 residues. Per the germline V gene, CDR1 is SNHLY and CDR2 is FYNNEI. Here the CDR3 reads CASKDNTDTQYF. CDR3 bases: TGTGCCAGCAAGGACAACACAGATACGCAGTATTTT.

This clone was detected once. V gene TRBV14 combines with J gene TRBJ2-7; 7 bases fit TRBD1. This CDR3 spans 14 amino acids. CDR1 and CDR2 from the germline V gene are SGHDN and FVKESK. The ends lost 0 bases at V and 3 bases at J; junction bases unmatched: 2. The CDR3 DNA follows: TGTGCCAGCAGCCAAGAAAACAGGGGCTACGAGCAGTACTTC. Translating gives CASSQENRGYEQYF.

This clone was observed a handful of times. The J gene is TRBJ2-3, the V gene TRBV9, with 9 bases fitting TRBD2. V lost 0 bases to trimming and J lost 1 base; unmatched junction nucleotides: 6. Looked up from germline, CDR1 is SGDLS and CDR2 is YYNGEE. The length of the CDR3 is 17 residues. CDR3 sequence: CASSVGIAGARTDTQYF. In DNA form, the CDR3 reads TGTGCCAGCAGCGTAGGGATAGCGGGGGCCCGCACAGATACGCAGTATTTT. Based on the CDR3 plus reference TRBV9 and TRBJ2-3, the full variable domain is DSGVTQTPKHLITATGQRVTLRCSPRSGDLSVYWYQQSLDQGLQFLIQYYNGEERAKGNILERFSAQQFPDLHSELNLSSLELGDSALYFCASSVGIAGARTDTQYFGPGTRLTVL.

The CDR3 DNA follows: TGTGCCAGCAGTGAAAGCCAGCTAGGTCACACCGGGGAGCTGTTTTTT. Its translation is CASSESQLGHTGELFF. This chain links TRBV6-4 with TRBJ2-2; D gene unclear. The CDR3 has 16 residues. From germline, CDR1 is MRHNA and CDR2 SNTAGT. Trimming cost V 3 bases and J 3 bases, with 14 bases left between them.

V and J are TRBV7-2 and TRBJ1-6; D remains unclear. V lost 1 base, J lost 6 bases, and 4 bases lay in between. Per the germline V gene, CDR1 is SGHTA and CDR2 is FQGNSA. The CDR3 sequence is 13 residues long. CDR3 protein: CASSLGLNSPLHF. Written as DNA, the CDR3 is TGTGCCAGCAGCTTAGGTCTTAATTCACCCCTCCACTTT. The full variable domain, with the rest looked up from reference TRBV7-2 and TRBJ1-6, is GAGVSQSPSNKVTEKGKDVELRCDPISGHTALYWYRQSLGQGLEFLIYFQGNSAPDKSGLPSDRFSAERTGGSVSTLTIQRTQQEDSAVYLCASSLGLNSPLHFGNGTRLTVT.

This chain uses TRBV25-1 with TRBJ1-1; tentative D call: TRBD1 (5 bases). The CDR3 totals 16 residues. Germline-derived CDR1 and CDR2 are MGHDK and SYGVNS. Between the trimmed V and J ends, which lost 8 bases and 1 base, there was a span of 20 bases. CDR3 region: CASRAGRAGRNTEAFF. In nucleotides, the CDR3 is TGTGCCAGCCGAGCGGGGAGGGCAGGGAGGAACACTGAAGCTTTCTTT.

The genes are TRBV7-2 and TRBJ2-7; 9 bases fit TRBD2. CDR1 and CDR2 from the germline V gene are SGHTA and FQGNSA. The trim removed 8 bases at V and 3 bases at J, leaving 8 bases unmatched. This CDR3 is 14 amino acids long. The CDR3 bases are TGTGCCAGCGCCTATAGCGGGGGACTCTACGAGCAGTACTTC. It is translated as CASAYSGGLYEQYF.

The rearrangement joins TRBV6-1 to TRBJ1-6; 9 positions agree with TRBD1. The length of the CDR3 is 14 residues. Germline CDR1 and CDR2: MNHNS and SASEGT. The V and J ends lost 8 bases and 8 bases, in that order; junction bases with no gene match: 7. The DNA for the CDR3 is TGTGCCAGCTCTCCGGGACAGGGAGATTCACCCCTCCACTTT. Translated: CASSPGQGDSPLHF.

The V gene is TRBV6-1, the J gene TRBJ1-1, with 10 bases matching TRBD1. Looked up from germline, CDR1 is MNHNS and CDR2 is SASEGT. The J segment lost 4 bases and the V segment lost 6 bases, leaving 2 bases of the junction unmatched. The CDR3 is 13 amino acids. In DNA, the CDR3 is TGTGCCAGCAGCTGGGACAGGGGCACTGAAGCTTTCTTT. Its translation: CASSWDRGTEAFF.

The chain is built from TRBV30 and TRBJ2-1, with 10 bases that match TRBD1. The CDR3 is 15 amino acids. After removal of 7 bases from V and 8 bases from J, the junction contained 14 bases not matched to a gene. Germline CDR1 is GTSNPN and CDR2 is SVGIG (reference sequence). CDR3 in amino acids: CASATGTGVGYEQFF. The CDR3 coding sequence is TGTGCCTCCGCCACCGGGACAGGGGTAGGGTATGAGCAGTTCTTC.

The genes are TRBV5-1 and TRBJ2-3, with a weak D call TRBD2 (6 bases). Germline-derived CDR1 and CDR2 are SGHRS and YFSETQ. The CDR3 is 14 amino acids. V lost 4 bases and J 6 bases, leaving 15 bases between the germline ends. CDR3 sequence: CASSAATSLDTQYF. The CDR3, as DNA: TGCGCCAGCAGCGCAGCTACTAGCCTGGATACGCAGTATTTT.

The V call is TRBV10-3, the J call TRBJ1-1; maybe TRBD1 (5 bases). Germline CDR1 ENHRY, CDR2 SYGVKD. This CDR3 spans 11 amino acids. Trimming left V 3 bases short and J 8 bases short, with 7 bases between. The CDR3: CAISEAGEAFF. The CDR3 DNA follows: TGTGCCATCAGTGAAGCAGGGGAAGCTTTCTTT.

The J gene is TRBJ2-1, the V gene TRBV5-1, with D possibly matching TRBD2 (6 bases). Germline V gene data show CDR1 as SGHRS and CDR2 as YFSETQ. The CDR3 totals 16 residues. V was clipped by 4 bases and J by 6 bases, with 20 bases between them. CDR3 nucleotides: TGCGCCAGCAGCACCCCGACTAGTACCACTAGCAATGAGCAGTTCTTC. This encodes CASSTPTSTTSNEQFF.

The chain employs TRBV19 and TRBJ2-6; D remains ambiguous. This CDR3 spans 13 amino acids. Germline values: CDR1 LNHDA, CDR2 SQIVND (reference sequence). The V gene lost 5 bases and the J gene lost 11 bases, with 13 bases spanning the gap. CDR3 sequence reads: CASSLAASDVLTF. CDR3 in DNA: TGTGCCAGTAGTTTGGCGGCGTCCGACGTCCTGACTTTC.

This clone has a handful of counts. The chain links TRBV6-5 to TRBJ2-7; D gene unclear. This CDR3 region has 14 residues. V lost 2 bases and J lost 1, with 9 bases in between. Germline V gene sequence: CDR1 MNHEY, CDR2 SVGAGI. In DNA form, the CDR3 reads TGTGCCAGCAGTTACGGTACTCATTCCTACGAGCAGTACTTC. It codes for CASSYGTHSYEQYF.

The V gene is TRBV9, the J gene TRBJ2-3, with TRBD2 identical over 12 bases. CDR1 is SGDLS, CDR2 YYNGEE, per germline. The V segment lost 1 base and the J segment 4 bases; nucleotides outside the gene matches: 1. CDR3 length: 15 residues. The CDR3 bases are TGTGCCAGCAGCGTATCTAGCGGGGGGGCAGATACGCAGTATTTT. Residues: CASSVSSGGADTQYF.

This clone was observed once. The chain links TRBV5-1 to TRBJ2-7; 11 nucleotides match TRBD1. From germline, CDR1 is SGHRS and CDR2 YFSETQ. V shed 2 bases and J 4 bases; nucleotides not matched to a gene: 8. This CDR3 has 16 residues. The CDR3 protein is CASSFGTGGRSYEQYF. The CDR3 DNA is TGCGCCAGCAGCTTCGGGACAGGGGGGAGATCTTACGAGCAGTACTTC.